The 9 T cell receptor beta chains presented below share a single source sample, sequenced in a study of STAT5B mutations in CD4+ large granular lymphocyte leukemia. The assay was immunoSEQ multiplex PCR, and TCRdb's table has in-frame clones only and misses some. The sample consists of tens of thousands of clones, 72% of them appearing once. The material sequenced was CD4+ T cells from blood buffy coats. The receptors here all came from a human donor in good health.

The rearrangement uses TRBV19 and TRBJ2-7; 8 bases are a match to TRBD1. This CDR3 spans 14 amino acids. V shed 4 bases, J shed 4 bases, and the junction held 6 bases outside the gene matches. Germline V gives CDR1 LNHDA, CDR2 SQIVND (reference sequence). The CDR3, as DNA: TGTGCCAGTAGTAGACAGGGGACTTCTTACGAGCAGTACTTC. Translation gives CASSRQGTSYEQYF.

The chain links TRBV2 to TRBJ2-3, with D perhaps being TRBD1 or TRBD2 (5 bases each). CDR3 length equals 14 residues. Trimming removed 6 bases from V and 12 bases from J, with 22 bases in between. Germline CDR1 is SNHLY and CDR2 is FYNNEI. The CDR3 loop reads CASSSTWGTSKQYF. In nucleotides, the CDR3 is TGTGCCAGCAGCTCTACCTGGGGGACCTCAAAACAGTATTTT.

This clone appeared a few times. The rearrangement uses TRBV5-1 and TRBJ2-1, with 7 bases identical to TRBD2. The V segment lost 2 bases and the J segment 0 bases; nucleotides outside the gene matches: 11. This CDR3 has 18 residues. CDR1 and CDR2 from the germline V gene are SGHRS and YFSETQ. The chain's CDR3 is CASSLPLYRGSSYNEQFF. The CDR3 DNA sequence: TGCGCCAGCAGCTTACCCTTGTATCGCGGGAGCTCCTACAATGAGCAGTTCTTC.

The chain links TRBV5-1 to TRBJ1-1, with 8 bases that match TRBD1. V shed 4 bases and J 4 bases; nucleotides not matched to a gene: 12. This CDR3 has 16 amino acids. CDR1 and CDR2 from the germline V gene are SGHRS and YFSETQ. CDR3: CASSPKGDRIGTEAFF. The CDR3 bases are TGCGCCAGCAGCCCAAAGGGGGACAGGATCGGCACTGAAGCTTTCTTT.

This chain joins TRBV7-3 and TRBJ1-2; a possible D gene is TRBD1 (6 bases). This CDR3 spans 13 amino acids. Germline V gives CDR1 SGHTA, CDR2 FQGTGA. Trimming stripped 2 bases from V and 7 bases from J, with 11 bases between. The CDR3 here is CASSLQGTGGYTF. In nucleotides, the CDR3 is TGTGCCAGCAGCTTACAGGGGACGGGTGGCTACACCTTC. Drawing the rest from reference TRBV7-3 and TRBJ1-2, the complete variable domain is GAGVSQTPSNKVTEKGKYVELRCDPISGHTALYWYRQSLGQGPEFLIYFQGTGAADDSGLPNDRFFAVRPEGSVSTLKIQRTERGDSAVYLCASSLQGTGGYTFGSGTRLTVV.

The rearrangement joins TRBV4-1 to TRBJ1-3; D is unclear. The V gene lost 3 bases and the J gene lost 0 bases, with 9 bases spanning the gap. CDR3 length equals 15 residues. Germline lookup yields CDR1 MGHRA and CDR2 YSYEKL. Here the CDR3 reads CASSHLDLSGNTIYF. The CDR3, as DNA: TGCGCCAGCAGCCACCTAGACCTCTCTGGAAACACCATATATTTT.

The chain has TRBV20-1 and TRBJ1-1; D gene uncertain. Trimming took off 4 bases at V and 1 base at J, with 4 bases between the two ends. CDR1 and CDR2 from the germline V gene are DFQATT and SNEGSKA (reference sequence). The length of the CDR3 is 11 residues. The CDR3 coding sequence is TGCAGTGCTAACAAGAACACTGAAGCTTTCTTT. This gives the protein CSANKNTEAFF.

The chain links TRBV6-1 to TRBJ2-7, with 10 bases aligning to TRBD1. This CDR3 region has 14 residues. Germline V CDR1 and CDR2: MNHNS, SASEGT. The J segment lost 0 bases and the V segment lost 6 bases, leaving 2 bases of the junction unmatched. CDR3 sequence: CASRTGGNSYEQYF. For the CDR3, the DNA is TGTGCCAGCAGGACAGGGGGCAACTCCTACGAGCAGTACTTC.

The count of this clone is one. CDR3 residues: CASSSGSSGNTIYF. CDR3 bases: TGCGCCAGCAGCTCCGGTAGCTCTGGAAACACCATATATTTT. The chain employs TRBV5-1 and TRBJ1-3; unclear D gene. The V gene lost 3 bases and the J gene lost 0 bases, with 7 bases spanning the gap. The CDR3 runs to 14 residues. Germline V CDR1 and CDR2: SGHRS, YFSETQ.